The T cell receptor (beta chain) under discussion was sequenced for a study of blood T cells in healthy people across ages. Study-wide points: Age brought a roughly linear fall in TCR beta diversity measured per million T cells.

A sample-barcoded 5' primer and a J-beta primer mix were used in a second PCR of roughly 7 to 11 cycles. TCRdb fed the 5' RACE reads into MiXCR, producing one record per CDR3 protein. The table includes roughly 930,000 distinct CDR3 sequences, around 48% detected once. This clonotype has just a few counts. Its target is not known. The germline gives CDR1 MNHEY, CDR2 SVGEGT. V was clipped by 4 bases and J by 1 base, with 9 bases between them. There are 14 residues in the CDR3. This TCR was sampled from a man aged 25-45 years in good health. This chain joins TRBV6-2 or TRBV6-3 and TRBJ2-3, with D uncertain. The sequenced sample was blood. The CDR3 region is CASSLGWGTDTQYF. In DNA form, the CDR3 reads TGTGCCAGCAGTTTGGGCTGGGGCACAGATACGCAGTATTTT.